The source of this T cell receptor beta chain is a study of T cells after somatic rescue of genetic block. Clones were sequenced by immunoSEQ multiplex PCR, and TCRdb holds only the in-frame ones, with some missing. In the table there are 95,000 to 120,000 clones, 75% to 95% of which are singletons. The germline V gene encodes CDR1 SGDLS and CDR2 YYNGEE. This CDR3 has 15 residues. V lost 4 bases and J lost 8, with 19 bases in between. This receptor was obtained from a woman aged 18-30 years. Source material: peripheral blood mononuclear cells (PBMCs). The chain uses TRBV9 and TRBJ2-1; D unclear. CDR3 sequence (DNA): TGTGCCAGCAGCCCGCGGTCTATAGGAGCTTATGAGCAGTTCTTC. Translated: CASSPRSIGAYEQFF.